These 4 T cell receptor beta chains originate from one sample sequenced in a study of shared clonotypes between healthy human individuals. Sequencing used immunoSEQ multiplex PCR; TCRdb keeps in-frame clones, though not all of them. The sample holds 1,500,000 or so clones, 97% to 99% seen once. What was sequenced was naive CD4+ T cells sorted from blood. Regarding subset: CD45RA+ positively selected. Receptors originate from a young man in good health.

The genes are TRBV11-2 and TRBJ2-7, with 10 bases lining up with TRBD2. CDR1 and CDR2 from the germline V gene are SGHAT and FQNNGV. The CDR3 covers 15 residues. Losses at the gene ends were 4 bases for V and 4 bases for J; bases not matched to a gene: 7. The CDR3 sequence is CASSSLAGGGYEQYF. In DNA form, the CDR3 reads TGTGCCAGCAGCTCTTTAGCGGGAGGAGGATACGAGCAGTACTTC.

The chain joins TRBV19 to TRBJ2-7, with TRBD1 identical over 7 bases. The CDR3 totals 18 residues. The germline V gene has CDR1 LNHDA and CDR2 SQIVND (reference sequence). V lost 1 base and J lost 2; bases outside the gene matches: 14. This CDR3 is CASSIAPTGLGAPYEQYF. CDR3 DNA: TGTGCCAGTAGTATAGCCCCGACAGGGCTGGGGGCACCCTACGAGCAGTACTTC.

The chain couples TRBV10-1 to TRBJ2-4; possibly TRBD1 or TRBD2 for D (5 bases each). Germline V gives CDR1 WNHNN, CDR2 SYGVQD (reference sequence). The CDR3 is 14 residues long. In nucleotides, the CDR3 is TGCCCCCATGGGGACCCGAAGGACAAAAACATTCAGTACTTC. Translated: CPHGDPKDKNIQYF.

The chain is built from TRBV19 and TRBJ2-7; the match to TRBD2 covers 7 bases. J was trimmed by 5 bases and V by 8 bases; bases with no gene match: 9. Germline V gene sequence: CDR1 LNHDA, CDR2 SQIVND (reference sequence). The CDR3 is 13 amino acids. For the CDR3, the DNA is TGTGCCAGTTGTCGGGGACTATTCCACGAGCAGTACTTC. This sequence encodes CASCRGLFHEQYF.